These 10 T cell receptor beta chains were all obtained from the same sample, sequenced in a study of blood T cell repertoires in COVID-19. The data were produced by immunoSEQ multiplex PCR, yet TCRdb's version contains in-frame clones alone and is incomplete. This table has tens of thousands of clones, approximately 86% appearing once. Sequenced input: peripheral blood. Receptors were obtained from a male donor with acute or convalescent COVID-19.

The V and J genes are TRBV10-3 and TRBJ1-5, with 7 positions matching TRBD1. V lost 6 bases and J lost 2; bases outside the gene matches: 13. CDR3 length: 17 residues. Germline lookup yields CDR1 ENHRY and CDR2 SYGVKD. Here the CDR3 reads CAISASPTGEGNQPQHF. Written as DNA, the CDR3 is TGTGCCATCAGCGCCTCACCAACAGGGGAGGGCAATCAGCCCCAGCATTTT.

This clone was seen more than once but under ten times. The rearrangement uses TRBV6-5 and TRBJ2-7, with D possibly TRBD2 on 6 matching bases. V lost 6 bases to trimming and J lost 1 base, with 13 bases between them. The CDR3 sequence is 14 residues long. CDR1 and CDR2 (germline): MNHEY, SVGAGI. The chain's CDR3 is CASRPRDFSYEQYF. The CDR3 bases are TGTGCCAGCAGGCCCCGGGACTTTTCCTACGAGCAGTACTTC.

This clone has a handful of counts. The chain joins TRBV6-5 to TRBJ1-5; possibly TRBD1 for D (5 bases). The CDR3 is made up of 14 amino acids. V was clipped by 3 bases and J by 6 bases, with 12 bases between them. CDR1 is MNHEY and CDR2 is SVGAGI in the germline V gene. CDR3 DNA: TGTGCCAGCAGTTATGTCCAGGGCGGTCAGCCCCAGCATTTT. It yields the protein CASSYVQGGQPQHF.

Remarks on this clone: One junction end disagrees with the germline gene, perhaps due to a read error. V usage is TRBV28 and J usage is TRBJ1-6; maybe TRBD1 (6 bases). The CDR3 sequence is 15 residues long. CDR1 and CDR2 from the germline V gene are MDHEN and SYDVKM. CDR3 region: CASSLQGSYNSPLHF. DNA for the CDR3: TGTGCCAGCAGCCTACAGGGCTCCTATAATTCACCTCTCCACTTT. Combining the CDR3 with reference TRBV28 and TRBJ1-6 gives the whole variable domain DVKVTQSSRYLVKRTGEKVFLECVQDMDHENMFWYRQDPGLGLRLIYFSYDVKMKEKGDIPEGYSVSREKKERFSLILESASTNQTSMYLCASSLQGSYNSPLHFGNGTRLTVT.

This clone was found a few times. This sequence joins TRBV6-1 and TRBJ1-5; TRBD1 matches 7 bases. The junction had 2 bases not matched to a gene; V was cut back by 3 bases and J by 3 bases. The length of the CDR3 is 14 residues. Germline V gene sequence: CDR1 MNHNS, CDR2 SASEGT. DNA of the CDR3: TGTGCCAGCAGTGACAGGGGGATCAATCAGCCCCAGCATTTT. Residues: CASSDRGINQPQHF.

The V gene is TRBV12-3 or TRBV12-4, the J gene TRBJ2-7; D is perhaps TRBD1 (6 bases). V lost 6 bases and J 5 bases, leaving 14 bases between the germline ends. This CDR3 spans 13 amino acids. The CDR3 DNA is TGTGCCAGCAGCACCAGGGGAGAACACGAGCAGTACTTC. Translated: CASSTRGEHEQYF.

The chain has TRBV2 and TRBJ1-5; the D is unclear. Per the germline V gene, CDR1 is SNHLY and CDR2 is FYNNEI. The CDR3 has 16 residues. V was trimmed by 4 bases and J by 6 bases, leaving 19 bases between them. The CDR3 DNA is TGTGCCAGCAGTGCCCCCGAGGGAATGGGGAGTCAGCCCCAGCATTTT. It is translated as CASSAPEGMGSQPQHF.

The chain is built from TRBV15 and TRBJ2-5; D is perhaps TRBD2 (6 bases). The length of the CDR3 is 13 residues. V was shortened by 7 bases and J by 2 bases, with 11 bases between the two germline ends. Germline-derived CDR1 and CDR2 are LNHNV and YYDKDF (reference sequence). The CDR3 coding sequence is TGTGCCACCAAGGCTGGGGGGCAAGAGACCCAGTACTTC. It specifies CATKAGGQETQYF.

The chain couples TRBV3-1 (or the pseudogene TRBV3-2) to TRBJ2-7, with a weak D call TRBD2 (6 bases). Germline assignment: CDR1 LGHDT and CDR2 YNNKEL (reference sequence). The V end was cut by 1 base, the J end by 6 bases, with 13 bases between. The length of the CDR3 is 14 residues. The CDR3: CASSQGRRGVEQYF. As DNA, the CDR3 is TGTGCCAGCAGCCAAGGAAGGAGGGGCGTCGAGCAGTACTTC.

The CDR3 here is CASSLGTSGPYNEQFF. Here the CDR3 DNA reads TGTGCCAGCTCACTGGGGACTAGCGGCCCTTACAATGAGCAGTTCTTC. This sequence joins TRBV18 and TRBJ2-1; 11 bases are a match to TRBD2. J gave up 4 bases and V 4 bases, and 6 bases lay outside the gene matches. This CDR3 is 16 amino acids long. Germline V gene data show CDR1 as KGHSH and CDR2 as LQKENI.